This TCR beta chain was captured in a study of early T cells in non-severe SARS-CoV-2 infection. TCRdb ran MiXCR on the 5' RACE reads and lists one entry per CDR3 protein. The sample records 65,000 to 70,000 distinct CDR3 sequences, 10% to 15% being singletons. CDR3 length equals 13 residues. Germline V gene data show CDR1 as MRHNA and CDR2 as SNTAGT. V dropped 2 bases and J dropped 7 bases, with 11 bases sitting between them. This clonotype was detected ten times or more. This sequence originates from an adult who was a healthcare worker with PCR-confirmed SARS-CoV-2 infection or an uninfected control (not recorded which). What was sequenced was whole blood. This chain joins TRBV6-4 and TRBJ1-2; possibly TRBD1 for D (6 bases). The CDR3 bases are TGTGCCAGCAGTGACGGAAGGGGGTCTGGCTACACCTTC. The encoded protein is CASSDGRGSGYTF.